This T cell receptor (beta chain) stems from a study of cytomegalovirus exposure and HLA in healthy donors. The study, taken as a whole, reports: Analysis was carried out at a later point, and it linked a missense DCLRE1C variant to TCR beta V- and J-gene trimming. HLA alleles showed associations with 15,000 to 20,000 TCR beta sequences in a later analysis, at a 0.05 false discovery rate. Rates of TCR association differed by HLA locus in a later analysis, with DRB1 highest and HLA-C lowest. The authors later found HLA-associated TCR beta chains more clonally expanded than equally common others.

Trimming pared 3 bases from V and 2 bases from J, leaving 8 bases between. CDR3 length: 12 residues. Per germline, CDR1 GTSNPN and CDR2 SVGIG (reference sequence). 60 Vbeta and 13 Jbeta primers were used in PCR. Clones were sequenced by immunoSEQ multiplex PCR, and TCRdb holds only the in-frame ones, with some missing. The sample contains 150,000 to 200,000 clones, just over 75% of which appear only once. In the case of this clone: Its antigen is unidentified.

The receptor's source is a woman younger than 45 in good health and CMV-seropositive. The chain uses TRBV30 and TRBJ2-7; D is unclear. Material: PBMCs. CDR3 loop: CAWSPHPYEQYF. The CDR3 DNA reads TGTGCCTGGAGCCCCCATCCCTACGAGCAGTACTTC.